This TCR beta chain was sequenced during a study of OX40 agonist ivuxolimab in advanced cancers. Assay: immunoSEQ multiplex PCR; the TCRdb copy retains only in-frame clones and omits some. The table includes approximately 110,000 clones, less than 95% detected once. Germline CDR1 LNHNV, CDR2 YYDKDF (reference sequence). Germline trimming cut 5 bases from V and 6 bases from J; bases unmatched to any gene: 11. This CDR3 region has 16 residues. V is TRBV15 and J is TRBJ1-4; 8 bases fit TRBD1. The source material was CD4+ or CD8+ T cells sorted from blood, sampled in a trial of the OX40 agonist ivuxolimab. The sequence came from an adult with an advanced solid tumor such as melanoma, head and neck, liver or kidney cancer. CDR3 amino acids: CATSPSGTGLDEKLFF. CDR3 DNA: TGTGCCACCAGCCCCTCGGGGACAGGACTAGATGAAAAACTGTTTTTT.